This T cell receptor beta chain was retrieved from a study of blood T cell repertoires in COVID-19. Study background: Samples came from the United States, Italy and Spain, spanning acute and convalescent COVID-19. Sources were T cells, B-cell-depleted T cells, or PBMCs; the material itself was cDNA or gDNA.

Original analysis: Quantification of nucleated cells was approximated via reference gene primer amplification. Generated by immunoSEQ multiplex PCR, the TCRdb table keeps only in-frame clones and is missing some. The DNA gave D and trimming, while V, J and clone size come from that table. This table has about 58,000 clones, approximately 91% appearing once. CDR1 SGHRS and CDR2 YFSETQ come from the germline V gene. Deletions cut 5 bases from V and 3 bases from J, with 16 bases between. The CDR3 consists of 15 residues. This receptor was obtained from a woman in her seventies with active COVID-19. The chain combines TRBV5-1 with TRBJ2-3, with D tentatively TRBD1 (5 bases). The specimen was peripheral blood. DNA for the CDR3: TGCGCCAGCAGTAACGACAGAGTTGCAACAGATACGCAGTATTTT. The encoded protein is CASSNDRVATDTQYF.